This TCR beta chain was captured in a study of human T cells and chemical hapten exposure. TCRdb re-called the RACE reads with MiXCR, one entry per CDR3 protein. Seen here are 300,000 to 400,000 distinct CDR3 sequences, 4.5% to 6% observed once, and the top ten hold about 2.5%. This CDR3 spans 14 amino acids. Germline V lookup: CDR1 SGDLS, CDR2 YYNGEE. V lost 0 bases, J lost 7 bases, and 12 bases lay in between. In its sample, this clonotype was seen many times. Time point reported: pre-sensitization, week 0. Treatment specified: therapeutic diphenylcyclopropenone sensitization with weekly scalp DPC. Here the sequenced sample was whole blood, taken in connection with sensitization to the hapten diphenylcyclopropenone (DPC). J is TRBJ2-3 and V is TRBV9; D remains ambiguous. This sequence originates from a woman aged 50 to 60 with alopecia areata. Some clones in this sample may be carry-over from other donors' samples. CDR3 DNA sequence: TGTGCCAGCAGCGTAGGGCTTGGGGTCCATACGCAGTATTTT. This codes for CASSVGLGVHTQYF.